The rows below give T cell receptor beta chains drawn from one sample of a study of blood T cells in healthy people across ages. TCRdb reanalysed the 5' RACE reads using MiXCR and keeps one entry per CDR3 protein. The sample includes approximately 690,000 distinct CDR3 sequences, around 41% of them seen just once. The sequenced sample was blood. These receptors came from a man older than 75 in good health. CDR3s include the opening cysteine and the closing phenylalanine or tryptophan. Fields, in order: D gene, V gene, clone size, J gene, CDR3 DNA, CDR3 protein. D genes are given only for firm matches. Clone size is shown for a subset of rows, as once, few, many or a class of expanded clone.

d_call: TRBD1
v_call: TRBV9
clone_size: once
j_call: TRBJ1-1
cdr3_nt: TGTGCCAGCAGCGTGACAGGGAACGTGAACACTGAAGCTTTCTTT
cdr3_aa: CASSVTGNVNTEAFF

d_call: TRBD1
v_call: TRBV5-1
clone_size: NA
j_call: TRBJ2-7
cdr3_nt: TGCGCCAGCAGATTAGGGACAGGGGGTACCTCCTACGAGCAGTACTTC
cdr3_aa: CASRLGTGGTSYEQYF

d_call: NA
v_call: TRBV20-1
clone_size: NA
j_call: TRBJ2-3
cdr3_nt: TGCAGTGCTAGCCGCCCCACAGATACGCAGTATTTT
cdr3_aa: CSASRPTDTQYF

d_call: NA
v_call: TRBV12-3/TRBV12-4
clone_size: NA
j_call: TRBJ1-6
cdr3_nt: TGTGCCAGCAGTTCCCGGGACATAAATTCACCCCTCCACTTT
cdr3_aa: CASSSRDINSPLHF

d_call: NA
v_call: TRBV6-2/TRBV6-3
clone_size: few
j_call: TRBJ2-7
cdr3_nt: TGTGCCAGCAGTTACTCGAAGGGTGGGTTGGAGACCTCCGAGCAGTACTTC
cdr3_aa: CASSYSKGGLETSEQYF

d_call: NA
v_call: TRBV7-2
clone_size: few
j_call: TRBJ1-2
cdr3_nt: TGTGCCAGCAGCAAGCGACAGGAAGCTAACTATGGCTACACCTTC
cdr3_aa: CASSKRQEANYGYTF

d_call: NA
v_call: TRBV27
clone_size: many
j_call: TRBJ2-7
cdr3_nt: TGTGCCAGCAGTTTAGGTCCGCTCGAGCAGTACTTC
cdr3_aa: CASSLGPLEQYF

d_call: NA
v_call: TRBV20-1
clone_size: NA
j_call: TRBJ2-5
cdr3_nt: TGCAGTGCTAGAGATAAGCGGCAAGAGACCCAGTACTTC
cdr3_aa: CSARDKRQETQYF

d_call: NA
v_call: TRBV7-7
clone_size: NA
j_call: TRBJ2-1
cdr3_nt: TGTGCCAGCAGCTTACAGATCAACTCCTACAATGAGCAGTTCTTC
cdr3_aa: CASSLQINSYNEQFF

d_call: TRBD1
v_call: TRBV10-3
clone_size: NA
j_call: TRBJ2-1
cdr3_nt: TGTGCCACCAAGCAGGACAGGGGAAACTACAATGAGCAGTTCTTC
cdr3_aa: CATKQDRGNYNEQFF

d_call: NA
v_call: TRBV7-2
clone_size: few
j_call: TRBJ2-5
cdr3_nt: TGTGCCAGCAGCGAGATGGGAACCCAGTACTTC
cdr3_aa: CASSEMGTQYF

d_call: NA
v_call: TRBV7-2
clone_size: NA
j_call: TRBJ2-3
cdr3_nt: TGTGCCAGCAGCTTAAGGGGCAGCCCCAGGGGCACAGATACGCAGTATTTT
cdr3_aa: CASSLRGSPRGTDTQYF

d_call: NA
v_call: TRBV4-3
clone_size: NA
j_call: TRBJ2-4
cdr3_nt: TGCGCCAGCAGCCAAGAGGTTTGGTCGTCCGGGGCGAGAAAAAACATTCAGTACTTC
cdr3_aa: CASSQEVWSSGARKNIQYF

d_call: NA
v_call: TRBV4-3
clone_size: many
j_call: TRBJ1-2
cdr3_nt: TGCGCCAGCAGCCAAGGGCGGACACCGAGCACCTATGGCTACACCTTC
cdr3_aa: CASSQGRTPSTYGYTF

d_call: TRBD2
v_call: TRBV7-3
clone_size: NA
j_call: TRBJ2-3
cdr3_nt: TGTGCCAGCAGCTTACTCGGGACTACCTCCACAGATACGCAGTATTTT
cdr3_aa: CASSLLGTTSTDTQYF

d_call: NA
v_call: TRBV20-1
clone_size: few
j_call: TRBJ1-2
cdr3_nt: TGCAGTGGTGGGACCCCTTATGGCTACACCTTC
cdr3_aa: CSGGTPYGYTF

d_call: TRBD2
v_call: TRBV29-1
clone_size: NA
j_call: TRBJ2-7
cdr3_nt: TGCAGCGTCGCTAGGGCCCTAGCGGTTTACGAGCAGTACTTC
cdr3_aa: CSVARALAVYEQYF

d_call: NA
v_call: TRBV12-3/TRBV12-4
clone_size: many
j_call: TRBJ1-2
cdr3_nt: TGTGCCACCCGGGACGGGGGATTTGGCTACACCTTC
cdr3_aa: CATRDGGFGYTF

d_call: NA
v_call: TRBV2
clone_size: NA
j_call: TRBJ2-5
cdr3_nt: TGTGCCAGCAGTGGGGATCCTCTCCAAGAGACCCAGTACTTC
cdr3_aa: CASSGDPLQETQYF

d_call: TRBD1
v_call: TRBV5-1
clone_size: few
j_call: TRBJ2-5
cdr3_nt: TGCGCCAGCAGCTTCGGCGACAGGGGGGAAGAGACCCAGTACTTC
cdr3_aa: CASSFGDRGEETQYF

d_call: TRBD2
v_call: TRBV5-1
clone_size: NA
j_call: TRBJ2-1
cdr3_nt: TGCGCCAGCAGCTTGACGAGCGGGAGTCACAATGAGCAGTTCTTC
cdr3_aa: CASSLTSGSHNEQFF

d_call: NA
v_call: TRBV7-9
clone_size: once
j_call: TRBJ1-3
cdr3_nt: TGTGCCAGCAGCTTAGAGACAGGCCTTGGAAACACCATATATTTT
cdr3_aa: CASSLETGLGNTIYF

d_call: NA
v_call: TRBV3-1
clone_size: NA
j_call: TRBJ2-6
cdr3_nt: TGTGCCAGCAGCCAAGAAGGGAAGTTCTCTGGGGCCAACGTCCTGACTTTC
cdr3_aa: CASSQEGKFSGANVLTF

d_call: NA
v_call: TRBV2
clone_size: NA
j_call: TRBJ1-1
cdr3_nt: TGTGCCAGCAGACCGTCACTACTAAACTCGAACACTGAAGCTTTCTTT
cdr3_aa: CASRPSLLNSNTEAFF

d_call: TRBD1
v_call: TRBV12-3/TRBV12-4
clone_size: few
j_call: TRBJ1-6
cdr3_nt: TGTGCCAGCAGTAAACAGGGGATTTCACCCCTCCACTTT
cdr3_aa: CASSKQGISPLHF

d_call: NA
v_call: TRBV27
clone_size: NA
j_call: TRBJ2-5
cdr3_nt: TGTGCCAGCAGTGCACACGCAGGGTTGGAAGAGGAGACCCAGTACTTC
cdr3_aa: CASSAHAGLEEETQYF

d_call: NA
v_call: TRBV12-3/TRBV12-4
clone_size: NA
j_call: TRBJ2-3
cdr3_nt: TGTGCCAGCAGCATCGGTAGCACAGATACGCAGTATTTT
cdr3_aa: CASSIGSTDTQYF

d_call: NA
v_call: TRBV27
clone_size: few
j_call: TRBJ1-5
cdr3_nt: TGTGCCAGCAGTACGAGACAGAAACATCAGCCCCAGCATTTT
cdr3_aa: CASSTRQKHQPQHF

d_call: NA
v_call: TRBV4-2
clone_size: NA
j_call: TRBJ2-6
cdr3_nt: TGTGCCAGCAGCCACCAAGAGGGGTCCGGGGCCAACGTCCTGACTTTC
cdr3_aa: CASSHQEGSGANVLTF

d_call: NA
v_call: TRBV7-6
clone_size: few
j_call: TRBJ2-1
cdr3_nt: TGTGCCAGCAGCGCCACCCGCTTGGAGAGTACGTTCTTC
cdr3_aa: CASSATRLESTFF

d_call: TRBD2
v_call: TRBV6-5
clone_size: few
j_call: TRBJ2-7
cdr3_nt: TGTGCCAGCATCTTACGACTAGCGGGAGGCTACGAGCAGTACTTC
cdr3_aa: CASILRLAGGYEQYF

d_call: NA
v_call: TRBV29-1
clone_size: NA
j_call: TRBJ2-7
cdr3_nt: TGCAGCGTTGAAGTTGTCAATCAAAACTACGAGCAGTACTTC
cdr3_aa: CSVEVVNQNYEQYF

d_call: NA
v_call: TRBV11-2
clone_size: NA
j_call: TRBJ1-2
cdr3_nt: TGTGCCAGCAGCTTCGGCAGGGACAACTATGGCTACACCTTC
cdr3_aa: CASSFGRDNYGYTF

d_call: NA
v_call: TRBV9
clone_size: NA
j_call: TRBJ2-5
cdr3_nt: TGTGCCAGCAGCGTAGGCGCCCTCAGTGAGACCCAGTACTTC
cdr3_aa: CASSVGALSETQYF

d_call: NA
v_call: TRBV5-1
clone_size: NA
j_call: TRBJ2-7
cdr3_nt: TGCGCCAGCAGCTCCGACCAGGGGTTGTCCTACGAGCAGTACTTC
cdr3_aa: CASSSDQGLSYEQYF

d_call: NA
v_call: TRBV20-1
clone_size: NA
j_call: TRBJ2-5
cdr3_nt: TGCAGTGCTAGAGCAAGAGCGGTCCAGGAGACCCAGTACTTC
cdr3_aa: CSARARAVQETQYF

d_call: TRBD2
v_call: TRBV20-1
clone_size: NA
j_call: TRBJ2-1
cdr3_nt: TGCAGACGCTCTCCGGGGGGAGATGAGTTCTTC
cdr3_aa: CRRSPGGDEFF

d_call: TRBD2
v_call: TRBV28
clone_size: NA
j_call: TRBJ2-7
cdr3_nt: TGTGCCAGCAGTGAACAGGATCGCCCTAGCGGGAGGGCCTACGAGCAGTACTTC
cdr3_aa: CASSEQDRPSGRAYEQYF

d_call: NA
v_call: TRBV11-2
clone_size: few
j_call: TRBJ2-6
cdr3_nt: TGTGCCAGCAGCTTACAGTTAGCCTCTGGGGCCAACGTCCTGACTTTC
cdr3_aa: CASSLQLASGANVLTF

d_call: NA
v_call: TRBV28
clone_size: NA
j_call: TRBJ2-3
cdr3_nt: TGTGCCAGCAGTTTCCTTGCGGGAACCCTCGCAGATACGCAGTATTTT
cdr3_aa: CASSFLAGTLADTQYF

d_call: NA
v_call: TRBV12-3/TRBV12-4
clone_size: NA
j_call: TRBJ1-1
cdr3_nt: TGTGCCAGCAGTTTAGACCTCACGGCTTTCTTT
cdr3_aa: CASSLDLTAFF

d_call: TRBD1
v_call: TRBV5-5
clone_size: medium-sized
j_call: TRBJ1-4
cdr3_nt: TGTGCCAGCAGCTTGGATGGGACAGGGGTTCCAACTAATGAAAAACTGTTTTTT
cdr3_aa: CASSLDGTGVPTNEKLFF

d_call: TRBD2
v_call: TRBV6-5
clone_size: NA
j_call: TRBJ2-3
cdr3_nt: TGTGCCAGCAGTTTCGAAGGGACTAGCCTCACAGGTACGCAGTATTTT
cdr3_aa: CASSFEGTSLTGTQYF

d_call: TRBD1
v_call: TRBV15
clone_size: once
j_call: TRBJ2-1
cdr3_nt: TGTGCCACCAGCAGAGGACAGGGGGCAGCTAGTGAGCAGTTCTTC
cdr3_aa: CATSRGQGAASEQFF

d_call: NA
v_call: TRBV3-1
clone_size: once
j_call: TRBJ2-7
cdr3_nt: TGTGCCAGCAGCCAAGATTATCGTGTTGGGCGGGTGCCCTGCGAGCAGTACTTC
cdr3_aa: CASSQDYRVGRVPCEQYF

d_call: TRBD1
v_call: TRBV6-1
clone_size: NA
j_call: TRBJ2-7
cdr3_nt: TGTGCCAGCACCACGGGACAGGGGGGTTCCTACGAGCAGTACTTC
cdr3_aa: CASTTGQGGSYEQYF

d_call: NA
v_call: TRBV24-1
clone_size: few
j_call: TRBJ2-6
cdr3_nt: TGTGCCACCAGTGATTTCCGAACAGGGAATGGGGCCAACGTCCTGACTTTC
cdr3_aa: CATSDFRTGNGANVLTF

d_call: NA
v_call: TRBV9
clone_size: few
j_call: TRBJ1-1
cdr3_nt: TGTGCCAGCAGCGTAGCTGGGCACACTGAAGCTTTCTTT
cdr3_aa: CASSVAGHTEAFF

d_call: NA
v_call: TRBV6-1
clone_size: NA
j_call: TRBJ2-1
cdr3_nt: TGTGCCAGCAGTCCTACTATATCAATAGGGTTCTGGCCCAGTAGTGACAATGAGCAGTTCTTC
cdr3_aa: CASSPTISIGFWPSSDNEQFF

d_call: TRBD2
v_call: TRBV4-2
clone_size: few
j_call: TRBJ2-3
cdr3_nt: TGTGCCAGCACCCCAGGGACTAGCGGAGACACAGATACGCAGTATTTT
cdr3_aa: CASTPGTSGDTDTQYF

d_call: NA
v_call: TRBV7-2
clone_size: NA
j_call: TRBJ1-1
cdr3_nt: TGTGCCAGCAGCGTGCCCGGACAGAGGAACACTGAAGCTTTCTTT
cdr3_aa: CASSVPGQRNTEAFF

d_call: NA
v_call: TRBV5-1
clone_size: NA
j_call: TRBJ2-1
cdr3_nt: TGCGCCAGCAGCTTTAAAGGGGTATCTATAAATGAGCAGTTCTTC
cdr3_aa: CASSFKGVSINEQFF

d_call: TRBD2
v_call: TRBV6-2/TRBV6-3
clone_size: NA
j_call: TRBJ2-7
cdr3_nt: TGTGCCAGCAGCCACCGCGGGGGGTCCCCCTACAATGAGCAGTACTTC
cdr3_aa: CASSHRGGSPYNEQYF